This record looks at one T cell receptor beta chain sequence and its context. Its antigen is still unknown. Use of 60 Vbeta and 13 Jbeta primers characterized the PCR. Libraries were prepared by immunoSEQ multiplex PCR; TCRdb keeps only in-frame clonotypes and omits some of them. The sample holds 180,000 or so clones; around 62% are singletons and the top ten take around 2.9%. The sample is drawn from a study of cytomegalovirus exposure and HLA in healthy donors. Germline CDR1 is LGHNA and CDR2 is YSLEER. This CDR3 comprises 16 residues. Trimming took 0 bases from V and 4 from J, leaving 13 bases between them. Study results and caveats: Donor immune exposure was known only as CMV serostatus. A later analysis by the authors found several of the most significant clusters apparently linked to common viral pathogens. High sensitivity and specificity were reportedly achieved when the classifier diagnosed cytomegalovirus status.

Material for sequencing was PBMCs. The rearrangement links TRBV4-3 to TRBJ2-1; tentative D call: TRBD1 (5 bases). The clonotype comes from a man aged 35-49 years in good health and CMV-seronegative. CDR3 protein: CASSQDPQGTYNEQFF. In nucleotides, the CDR3 is TGCGCCAGCAGCCAAGACCCTCAGGGCACATACAATGAGCAGTTCTTC.